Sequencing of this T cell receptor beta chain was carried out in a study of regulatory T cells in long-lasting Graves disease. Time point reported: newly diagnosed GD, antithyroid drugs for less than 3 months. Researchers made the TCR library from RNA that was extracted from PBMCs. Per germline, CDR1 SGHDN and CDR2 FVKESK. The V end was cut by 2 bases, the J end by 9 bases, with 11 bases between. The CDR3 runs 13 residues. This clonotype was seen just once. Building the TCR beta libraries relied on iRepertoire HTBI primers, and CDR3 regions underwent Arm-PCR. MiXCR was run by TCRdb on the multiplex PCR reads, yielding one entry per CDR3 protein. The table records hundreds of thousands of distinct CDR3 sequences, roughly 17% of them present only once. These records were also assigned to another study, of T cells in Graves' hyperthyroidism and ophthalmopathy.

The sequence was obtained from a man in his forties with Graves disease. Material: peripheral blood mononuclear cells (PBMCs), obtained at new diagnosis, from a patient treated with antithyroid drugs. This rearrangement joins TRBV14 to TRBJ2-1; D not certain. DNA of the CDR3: TGTGCCAGCAGCCAACAAAGGGTCGGTGAGCAGTTCTTC. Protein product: CASSQQRVGEQFF. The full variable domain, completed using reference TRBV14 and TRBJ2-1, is EAGVTQFPSHSVIEKGQTVTLRCDPISGHDNLYWYRRVMGKEIKFLLHFVKESKQDESGMPNNRFLAERTGGTYSTLKVQPAELEDSGVYFCASSQQRVGEQFFGPGTRLTVL.